Sequencing of this T cell receptor beta chain was carried out in a study of T-cell memory formation after mild COVID-19 (dated by TCRdb to 2020 to 2022). Notes on the research overall: TCR sequence clusters from the two donors were largely donor specific. Longitudinal TCRalpha and TCRbeta repertoire sequencing tracked T-cell clones expanding and contracting after mild COVID-19 in a couple of donors. Two young, previously healthy adult volunteers made up the cohort, one male and one female.

The sequencing machine was an Illumina NovaSeq 6000. TCRalpha and TCRbeta cDNA libraries were constructed by 5'RACE with constant-segment primers, with sample barcodes and unique molecular identifiers being introduced. Trizol reagent was used to extract RNA from every sample. Amplification of the libraries took two PCR steps, and the second step added a second sample barcode plus Illumina TruSeq adapters. Libraries were sequenced on an Illumina NovaSeq with 2 x 150 bp paired-end reads. In the source study's methods: Reads were demultiplexed and collapsed into UMI-guided consensus sequences with migec v1.2.7. With mixcr v2.1.11, UMI consensuses were aligned to TRA and TRB V and J templates and assembled into clonotypes. A clonotype was counted as expanded or contracted only when both edgeR and NoisET called the clonotype significant, with the noise models trained on biological replicates. For edgeR calls, the thresholds were a false discovery rate-adjusted p below 0.01 and a log2 fold-change of 1. PCA with hierarchical clustering of max-normalized trajectories of the 1000 most abundant clonotypes was used as exploratory dynamics analysis. Separately sequenced CD4+ and CD8+ repertoires were used to assign a CD4 or CD8 phenotype to each responding clone. The public reads were run again by TCRdb, first through fastp at Q25 and then through MiXCR, and only productive beta chains were kept. Rows with a matching CDR3 protein are joined into one entry that keeps the most common DNA and genes. The authors' filters were not applied to this entry. For this sample there are some 350,000 distinct CDR3 sequences; about 15% appear just once. In total, the top ten clones hold 20% to 25% of the sample.

Ficoll-Paque density gradient centrifugation was used to isolate PBMCs. As for this clonotype: It lacks a known antigen. Per-nucleotide qualities are absent, and no much larger clonotype sits a single base away.

The research as a whole found: Clones contracting from day 15 to 85 had balanced CD4/CD8 phenotypes, while a second wave expanding from day 15 to 37 was biased towards CD4+. Some responding clones were detected in pre-infection memory, suggesting pre-existing cross-reactive memory T cells joined the SARS-CoV-2 response. The study covered only a couple of mild cases, and larger cohorts including severe cases with pre-infection samples were considered necessary. Contracting CD4+ clones turned up mainly in the CM and EM memory subsets, whereas EMRA was where CD8+ clones were enriched. SARS-CoV-2 specificity was not confirmed for the second-wave clones peaking on day 37.

The CDR3 runs 14 amino acids, cysteine and phenylalanine included. Just the 42-base CDR3 DNA is kept, in frame starting at base 1. From a lookup of the germline V gene (reference sequence), CDR1 and CDR2 are MNHEY and SMNVEV. V lost 5 bases and J lost 5 bases, and the count of bases not matched to a germline gene is 3. Material for sequencing was PBMCs or a T cell subset sorted from them (not recorded which). The chain joins TRBV27 to TRBJ2-5, and TRBD1 matches 12 of the central bases. This clonotype was obtained from a man between 18 and 29 years old who had mild COVID-19 (a few samples of this study predate the infection). The sample titles of this study are shuffled in the database, so cell type and time point are left out; the donor was told from shared clones. Here the CDR3 is given as CASSRDRGLETQYF. The sequence in DNA is TGTGCCAGCAGTAGGGACAGGGGGCTGGAGACCCAGTACTTC.